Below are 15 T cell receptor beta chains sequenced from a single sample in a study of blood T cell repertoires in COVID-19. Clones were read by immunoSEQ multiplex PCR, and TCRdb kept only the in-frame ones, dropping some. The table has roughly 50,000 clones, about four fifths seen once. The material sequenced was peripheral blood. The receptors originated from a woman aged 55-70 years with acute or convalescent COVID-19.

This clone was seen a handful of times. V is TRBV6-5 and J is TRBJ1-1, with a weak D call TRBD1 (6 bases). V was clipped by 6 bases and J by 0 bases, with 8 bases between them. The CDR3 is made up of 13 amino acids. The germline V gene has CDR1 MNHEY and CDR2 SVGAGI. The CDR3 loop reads CASRGQLNTEAFF. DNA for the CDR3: TGTGCCAGCAGAGGACAGTTGAACACTGAAGCTTTCTTT.

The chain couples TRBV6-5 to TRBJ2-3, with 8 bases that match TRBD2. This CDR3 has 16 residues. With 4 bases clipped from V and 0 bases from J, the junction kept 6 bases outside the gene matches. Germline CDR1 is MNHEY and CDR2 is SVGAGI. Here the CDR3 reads CASSFQRGRSTDTQYF. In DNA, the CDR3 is TGTGCCAGCAGTTTTCAGCGGGGGCGTAGCACAGATACGCAGTATTTT.

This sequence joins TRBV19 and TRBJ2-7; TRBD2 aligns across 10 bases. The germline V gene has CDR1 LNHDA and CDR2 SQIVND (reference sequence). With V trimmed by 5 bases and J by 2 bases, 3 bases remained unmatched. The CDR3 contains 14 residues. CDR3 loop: CASSSGLAAYEQYF. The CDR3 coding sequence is TGTGCCAGTAGTTCAGGACTAGCGGCCTACGAGCAGTACTTC.

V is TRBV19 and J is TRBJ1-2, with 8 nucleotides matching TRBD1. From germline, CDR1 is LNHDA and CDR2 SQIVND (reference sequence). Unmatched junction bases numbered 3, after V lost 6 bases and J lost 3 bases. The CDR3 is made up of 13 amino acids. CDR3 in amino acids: CASSGQGYYGYTF. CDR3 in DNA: TGTGCCAGTAGCGGACAGGGCTACTATGGCTACACCTTC.

This CDR3 is CASSPIYNSQETQYF. CDR3 coding DNA: TGTGCCAGCAGTCCCATCTATAACTCACAAGAGACCCAGTACTTC. V usage is TRBV27 and J usage is TRBJ2-5, with D hard to call. V was cut by 5 bases and J by 2 bases, with 15 bases left in between. Germline CDR1 is MNHEY and CDR2 is SMNVEV (reference sequence). CDR3 length: 15 residues.

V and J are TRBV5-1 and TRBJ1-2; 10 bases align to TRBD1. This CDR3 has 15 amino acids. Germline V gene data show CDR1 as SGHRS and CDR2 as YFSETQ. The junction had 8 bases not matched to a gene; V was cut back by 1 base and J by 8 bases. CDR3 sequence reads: CASSLPGQGVEGYTF. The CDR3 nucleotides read TGCGCCAGCAGCTTGCCCGGACAGGGGGTAGAAGGCTACACCTTC.

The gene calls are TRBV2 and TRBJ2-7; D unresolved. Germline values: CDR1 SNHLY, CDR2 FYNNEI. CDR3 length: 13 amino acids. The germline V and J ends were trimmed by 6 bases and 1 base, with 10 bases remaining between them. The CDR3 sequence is CASSLRQSYEQYF. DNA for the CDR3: TGTGCCAGCAGCTTACGACAATCCTACGAGCAGTACTTC. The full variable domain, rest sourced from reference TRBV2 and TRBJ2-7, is EPEVTQTPSHQVTQMGQEVILRCVPISNHLYFYWYRQILGQKVEFLVSFYNNEISEKSEIFDDQFSVERPDGSNFTLKIRSTKLEDSAMYFCASSLRQSYEQYFGPGTRLTVT.

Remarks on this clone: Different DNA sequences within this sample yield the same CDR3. CDR3 sequence: CASSGTGNYGYTF. The CDR3 DNA follows: TGTGCCAGCTCCGGGACAGGGAACTATGGCTACACCTTC. The gene calls are TRBV2 and TRBJ1-2, with 9 positions matching TRBD1. With 8 bases clipped from V and 2 bases from J, the junction kept 3 bases outside the gene matches. This CDR3 spans 13 amino acids. Germline V gene lookup returns CDR1 SNHLY and CDR2 FYNNEI. The full variable domain, with the rest looked up from reference TRBV2 and TRBJ1-2, is EPEVTQTPSHQVTQMGQEVILRCVPISNHLYFYWYRQILGQKVEFLVSFYNNEISEKSEIFDDQFSVERPDGSNFTLKIRSTKLEDSAMYFCASSGTGNYGYTFGSGTRLTVV.

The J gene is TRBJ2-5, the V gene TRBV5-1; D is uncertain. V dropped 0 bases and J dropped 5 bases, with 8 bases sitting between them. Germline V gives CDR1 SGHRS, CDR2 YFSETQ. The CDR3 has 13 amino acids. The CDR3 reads CASSLGPVETQYF. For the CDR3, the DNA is TGCGCCAGCAGCTTGGGGCCCGTCGAGACCCAGTACTTC.

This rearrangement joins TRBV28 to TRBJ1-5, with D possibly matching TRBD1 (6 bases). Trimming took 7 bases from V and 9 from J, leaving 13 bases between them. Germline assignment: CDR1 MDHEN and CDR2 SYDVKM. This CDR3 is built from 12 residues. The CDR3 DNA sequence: TGTGCCAGCACCATAACAGGGAGGCCCCAGCATTTT. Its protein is CASTITGRPQHF.

CDR3 sequence: CASSPLPRGAFF. The CDR3 region has the DNA TGTGCCAGCAGCCCTCTCCCCCGAGGAGCTTTCTTT. The rearrangement joins TRBV11-1 to TRBJ1-1; D is uncertain. V was trimmed by 5 bases and J by 10 bases, leaving 14 bases between them. The germline V gene encodes CDR1 SGHAT and CDR2 FQDESV (reference sequence). This CDR3 region has 12 residues.

DNA for the CDR3: TGTGCCAGCAGTTACAGGAGGGAAAGCAATCAGCCCCAGCATTTT. Residues: CASSYRRESNQPQHF. The chain carries TRBV6-6 and TRBJ1-5; D remains ambiguous. Looked up from germline, CDR1 is MNHNY and CDR2 is SVGAGI (reference sequence). V lost 2 bases and J 1 base, leaving 9 bases between the germline ends. The CDR3 sequence is 15 residues long.

The CDR3 sequence: CASSLHSTSTDTQYF. The CDR3 DNA follows: TGTGCCAGCAGCTTACACAGCACGAGCACAGATACGCAGTATTTT. This chain connects TRBV11-3 to TRBJ2-3, with D uncertain. Trimming took 2 bases from V and 0 from J, leaving 9 bases between them. The CDR3 is made up of 15 amino acids. Germline loops: CDR1 SGHNT, CDR2 YENEEA.

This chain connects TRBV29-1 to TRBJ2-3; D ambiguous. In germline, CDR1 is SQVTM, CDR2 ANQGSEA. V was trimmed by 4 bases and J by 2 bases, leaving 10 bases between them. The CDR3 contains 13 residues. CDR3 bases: TGCAGCGTTGCCCCCCCCATCACAGATACGCAGTATTTT. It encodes CSVAPPITDTQYF.

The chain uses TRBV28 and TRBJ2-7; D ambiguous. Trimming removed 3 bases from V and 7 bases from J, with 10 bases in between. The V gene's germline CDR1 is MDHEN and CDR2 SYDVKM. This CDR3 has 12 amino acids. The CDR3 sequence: CASSLPMSEQYF. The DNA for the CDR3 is TGTGCCAGCAGTTTGCCGATGAGTGAGCAGTACTTC.